This T cell receptor beta chain was sequenced in a study of neurological immune-mediated disorders. Overall study findings and caveats: Across subjects, no CDR3 amino acid sequence appeared in expanded clones of more than one subject, a finding that suggested private repertoires in all groups.

Turning to this clonotype: Its antigen remains unidentified.

It was from 2 million PBMCs stored at -80 C that the unsorted libraries were obtained. The CDR3 loop spans 17 amino acids. Germline V gives CDR1 DFQATT, CDR2 SNEGSKA (reference sequence). V was pared by 2 bases and J by 0 bases, with 11 bases of the junction left unmatched. As for the cDNA, it was generated by 5'RACE with 10-nucleotide random UMIs. A single run covered 15-18 subjects with over 200 million TCR-beta sequences. TCRdb re-called the 5' RACE reads with MiXCR, one entry per CDR3 protein. The sample yields about 74,000 distinct CDR3 sequences, roughly 5.5% seen once. The sequencing sample was made of PBMCs. The chain employs TRBV20-1 and TRBJ2-3; TRBD2 aligns across 7 bases. The sequence derives from a young man with multiple sclerosis. In DNA form, the CDR3 reads TGCAGTGCTAGATTATTTCGGGGGGTAACTAGCACAGATACGCAGTATTTT. Its translation is CSARLFRGVTSTDTQYF.